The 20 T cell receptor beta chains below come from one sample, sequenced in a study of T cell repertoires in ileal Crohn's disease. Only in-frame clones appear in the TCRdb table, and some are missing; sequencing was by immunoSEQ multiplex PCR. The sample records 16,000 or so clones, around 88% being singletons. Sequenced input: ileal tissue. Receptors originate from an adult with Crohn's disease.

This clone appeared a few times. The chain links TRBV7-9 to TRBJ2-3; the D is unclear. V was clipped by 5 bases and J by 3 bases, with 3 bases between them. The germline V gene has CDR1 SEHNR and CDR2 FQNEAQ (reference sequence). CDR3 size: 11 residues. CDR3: CASSPTDTQYF. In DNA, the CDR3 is TGTGCCAGCAGCCCAACAGATACGCAGTATTTT.

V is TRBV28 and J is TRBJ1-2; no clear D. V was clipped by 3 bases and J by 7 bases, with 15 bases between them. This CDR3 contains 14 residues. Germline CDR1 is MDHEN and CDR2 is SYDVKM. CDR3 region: CASSLFSEVFGYTF. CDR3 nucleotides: TGTGCCAGCAGTTTGTTCAGCGAGGTGTTTGGCTACACCTTC.

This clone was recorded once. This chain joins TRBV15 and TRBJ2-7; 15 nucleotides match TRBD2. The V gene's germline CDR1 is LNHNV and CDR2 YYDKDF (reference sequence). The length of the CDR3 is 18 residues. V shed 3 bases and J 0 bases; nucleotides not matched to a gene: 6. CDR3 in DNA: TGTGCCACCAGCAGGGGACTAGCGGGAGGACCGCGCTCCTACGAGCAGTACTTC. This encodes CATSRGLAGGPRSYEQYF.

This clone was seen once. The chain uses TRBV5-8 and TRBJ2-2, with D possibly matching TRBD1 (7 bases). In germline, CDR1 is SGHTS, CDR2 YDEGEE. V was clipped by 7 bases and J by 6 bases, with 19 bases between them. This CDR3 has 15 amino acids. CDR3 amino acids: CASRGRRGRAGELFF. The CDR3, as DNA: TGTGCCAGCCGGGGTAGGAGGGGGCGCGCCGGGGAGCTGTTTTTT. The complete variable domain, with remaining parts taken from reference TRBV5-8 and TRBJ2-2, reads EAGVTQSPTHLIKTRGQQATLRCSPISGHTSVYWYQQALGLGLQFLLWYDEGEERNRGNFPPRFSGRQFPNYSSELNVNALELEDSALYLCASRGRRGRAGELFFGEGSRLTVL.

The CDR3 here is CASRRAGTGTSGYTF. The CDR3, as DNA: TGTGCCAGCAGGAGAGCCGGGACAGGGACGTCTGGCTACACCTTC. The rearrangement links TRBV6-1 to TRBJ1-2, with 9 bases matching TRBD1. The CDR3 is 15 residues long. Trimming at V came to 6 bases and at J to 7 bases, leaving 12 bases not matched to a gene. Germline assignment: CDR1 MNHNS and CDR2 SASEGT.

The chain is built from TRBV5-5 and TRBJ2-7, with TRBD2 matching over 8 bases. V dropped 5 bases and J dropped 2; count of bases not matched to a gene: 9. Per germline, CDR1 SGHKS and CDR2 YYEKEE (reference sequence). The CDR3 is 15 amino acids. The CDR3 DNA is TGTGCCAGCAGAGAAACTAGCGGTGTAACCTACGAGCAGTACTTC. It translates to CASRETSGVTYEQYF. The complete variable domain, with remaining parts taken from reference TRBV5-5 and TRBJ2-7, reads DAGVTQSPTHLIKTRGQQVTLRCSPISGHKSVSWYQQVLGQGPQFIFQYYEKEERGRGNFPDRFSARQFPNYSSELNVNALLLGDSALYLCASRETSGVTYEQYFGPGTRLTVT.

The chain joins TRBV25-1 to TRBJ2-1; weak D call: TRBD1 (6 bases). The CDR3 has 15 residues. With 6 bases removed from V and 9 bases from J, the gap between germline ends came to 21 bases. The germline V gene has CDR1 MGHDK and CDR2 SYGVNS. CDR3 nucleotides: TGTGCCAGCAGCGCTGCTACCTGGACAGAAGGTGAGCAGTTCTTC. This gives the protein CASSAATWTEGEQFF.

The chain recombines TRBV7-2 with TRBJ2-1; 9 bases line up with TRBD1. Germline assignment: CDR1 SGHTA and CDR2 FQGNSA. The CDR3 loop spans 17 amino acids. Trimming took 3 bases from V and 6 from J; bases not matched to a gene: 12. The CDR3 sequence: CASSFPTGTGRGNEQFF. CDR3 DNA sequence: TGTGCCAGCAGCTTCCCTACCGGGACAGGGAGAGGCAATGAGCAGTTCTTC.

The CDR3 region has the DNA TGTGCCAGCAGCTTTGTGGGAGCAGAGACCCAGTACTTC. Protein sequence: CASSFVGAETQYF. V usage is TRBV7-9 and J usage is TRBJ2-5; the D gene is possibly TRBD2 (5 bases). This CDR3 comprises 13 residues. V was cut by 3 bases and J by 4 bases, with 9 bases left in between. CDR1 is SEHNR and CDR2 is FQNEAQ in the germline V gene (reference sequence).

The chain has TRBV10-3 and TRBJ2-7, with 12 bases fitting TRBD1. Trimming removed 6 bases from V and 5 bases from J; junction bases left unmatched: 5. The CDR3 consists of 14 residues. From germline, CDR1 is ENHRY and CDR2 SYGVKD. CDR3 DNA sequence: TGTGCCATCAGCCCGGGACAGGGGGCTCACGAGCAGTACTTC. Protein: CAISPGQGAHEQYF.

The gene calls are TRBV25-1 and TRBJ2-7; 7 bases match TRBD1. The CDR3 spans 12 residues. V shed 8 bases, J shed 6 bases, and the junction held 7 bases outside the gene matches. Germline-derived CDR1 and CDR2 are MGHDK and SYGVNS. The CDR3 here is CASSRGTGEQYF. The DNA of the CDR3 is TGTGCCAGCTCCAGGGGGACGGGCGAGCAGTACTTC.

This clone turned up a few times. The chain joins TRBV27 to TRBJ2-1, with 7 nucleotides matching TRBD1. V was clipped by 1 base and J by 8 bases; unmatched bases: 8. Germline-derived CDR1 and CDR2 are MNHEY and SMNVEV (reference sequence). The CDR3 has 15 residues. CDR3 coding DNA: TGTGCCAGCAGTTTATACAGGGGCGGGTCCGATGAGCAGTTCTTC. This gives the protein CASSLYRGGSDEQFF.

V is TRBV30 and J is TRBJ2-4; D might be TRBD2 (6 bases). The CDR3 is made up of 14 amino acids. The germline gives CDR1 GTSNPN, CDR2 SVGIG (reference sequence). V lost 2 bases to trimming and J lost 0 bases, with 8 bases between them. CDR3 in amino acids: CAWSKGLAKNIQYF. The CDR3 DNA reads TGTGCCTGGAGTAAGGGACTAGCCAAAAACATTCAGTACTTC.

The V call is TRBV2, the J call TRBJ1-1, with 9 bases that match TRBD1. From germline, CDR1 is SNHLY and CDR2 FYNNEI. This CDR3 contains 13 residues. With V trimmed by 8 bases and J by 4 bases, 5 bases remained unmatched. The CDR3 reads CASDTGGLTEAFF. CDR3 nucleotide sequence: TGTGCCAGCGATACAGGGGGCCTCACTGAAGCTTTCTTT.

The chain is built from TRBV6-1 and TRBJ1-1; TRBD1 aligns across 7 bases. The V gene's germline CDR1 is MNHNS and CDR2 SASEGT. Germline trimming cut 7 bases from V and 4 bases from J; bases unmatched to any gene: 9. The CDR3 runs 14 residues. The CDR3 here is CASNPGTDGTEAFF. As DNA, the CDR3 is TGTGCCAGCAATCCCGGGACAGATGGCACTGAAGCTTTCTTT.

This CDR3 is CASSFKRNYEQYF. The CDR3 nucleotides are TGTGCCAGCAGCTTTAAGAGGAACTACGAGCAGTACTTC. The rearrangement joins TRBV11-2 to TRBJ2-7, with D unclear. This CDR3 region has 13 residues. V was clipped by 3 bases and J by 3 bases, with 9 bases between them. CDR1 and CDR2 (germline): SGHAT, FQNNGV.

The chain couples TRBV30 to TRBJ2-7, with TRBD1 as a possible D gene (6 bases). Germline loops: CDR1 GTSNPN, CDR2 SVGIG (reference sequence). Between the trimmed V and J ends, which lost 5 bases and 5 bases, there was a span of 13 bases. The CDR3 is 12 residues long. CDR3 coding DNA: TGTGCCTGGGGGGGAAGGGGGAACGAGCAGTACTTC. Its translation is CAWGGRGNEQYF.

The CDR3 region has the DNA TGTGCCAGCAGCTTGGCCAGGGGGAGCAATCAGCCCCAGCATTTT. This gives the protein CASSLARGSNQPQHF. The chain combines TRBV5-6 with TRBJ1-5, with TRBD1 identical over 7 bases. Trimming cost V 0 bases and J 1 base; bases outside gene matches: 1. CDR1 is SGHDT and CDR2 is YYEEEE in the germline V gene. CDR3 length: 15 amino acids.

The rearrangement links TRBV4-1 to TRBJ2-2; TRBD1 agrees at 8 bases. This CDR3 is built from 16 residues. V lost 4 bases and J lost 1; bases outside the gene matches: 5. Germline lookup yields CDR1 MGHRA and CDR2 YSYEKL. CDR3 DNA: TGCGCCAGCAGCCTTGGACAGGGCCAGAACACCGGGGAGCTGTTTTTT. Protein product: CASSLGQGQNTGELFF.

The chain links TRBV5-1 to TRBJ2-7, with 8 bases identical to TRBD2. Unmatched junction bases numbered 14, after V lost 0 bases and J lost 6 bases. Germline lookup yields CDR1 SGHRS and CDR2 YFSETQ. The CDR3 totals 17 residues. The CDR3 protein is CASSLAPLSGSGSEQYF. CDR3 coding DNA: TGCGCCAGCAGCTTGGCCCCCTTGAGCGGGAGCGGGTCCGAGCAGTACTTC.